This T cell receptor beta chain was identified during a study of OX40 agonist ivuxolimab in advanced cancers. Study as a whole: As their treatment, patients were administered ivuxolimab, an agonistic anti-OX40 (CD134) antibody. Patients received intravenous ivuxolimab every 2 weeks at 0.01 to 10 mg/kg.

Any history of autoimmune disease or systemic immunosuppression disqualified patients. Blood specimens came from baseline, cycle 4 day 1, and cycle 7 day 1. Germline V gene lookup returns CDR1 MDHEN and CDR2 SYDVKM. The length of the CDR3 is 15 residues. Between the trimmed V and J ends, which lost 5 bases and 0 bases, there was a span of 12 bases. The method was immunoSEQ multiplex PCR; TCRdb's version includes in-frame clones alone and lacks a portion of them. The sample records roughly 91,000 clones, 90% to 96% being singletons. The sequences come from CD4+ or CD8+ T cells sorted from blood, collected in a trial of the OX40 agonist ivuxolimab. The clonotype was recovered from an adult with an advanced solid tumor such as melanoma, head and neck, liver or kidney cancer. The V call is TRBV28, the J call TRBJ2-3; maybe TRBD1 (6 bases). CDR3 region: CASSPGHTSTDTQYF. The CDR3 DNA is TGTGCCAGCAGTCCGGGACACACTAGCACAGATACGCAGTATTTT.